This T cell receptor (beta chain) was captured by sequencing in a study of PD-1 blockade in classical Hodgkin lymphoma. Each and every patient relapsed after autologous stem cell transplantation, and patients got differing brentuximab vedotin exposure. Whole-study results and caveats: Prior to therapy, complete responders displayed diversity much like that of newly diagnosed patients. Prior therapy or disease activity may underlie the repertoire differences, whose causes remain undefined.

Germline CDR1 and CDR2: SGDLS and YYNGEE. The CDR3 spans 13 residues. V lost 4 bases and J 1 base, leaving 8 bases between the germline ends. Profiling relied on immunoSEQ multiplex PCR, and the TCRdb table lists in-frame clones only, not all of them. The sample records around 21,000 clones, approximately 74% being singletons. With respect to this clone: The antigen is not known.

The source was peripheral blood mononuclear cells (PBMCs), collected at baseline. V is TRBV9 and J is TRBJ1-1; D remains ambiguous. The sequence derives from a human donor with classical Hodgkin lymphoma. The CDR3 sequence: CASSTSTNTEAFF. For the CDR3, the DNA is TGTGCCAGCAGCACATCCACGAACACTGAAGCTTTCTTT. Supplemented by reference TRBV9 and TRBJ1-1, the full variable domain reads DSGVTQTPKHLITATGQRVTLRCSPRSGDLSVYWYQQSLDQGLQFLIQYYNGEERAKGNILERFSAQQFPDLHSELNLSSLELGDSALYFCASSTSTNTEAFFGQGTRLTVV.